The next 13 T cell receptor beta chains were all read from a single sample in a study of blood T cell repertoires in COVID-19. Profiled with immunoSEQ multiplex PCR; TCRdb holds only in-frame clones, not every one. The table shows roughly 120,000 clones, with less than 90% occurring only once. Sample: peripheral blood. Receptor source: an older man with acute or convalescent COVID-19.

In this sample, this clone turned up a few times. The genes are TRBV14 and TRBJ1-2; D unclear. The CDR3 covers 12 residues. Germline lookup yields CDR1 SGHDN and CDR2 FVKESK. V shed 5 bases and J shed 8 bases, with 12 bases lying between them. CDR3 DNA: TGTGCCAGCAGCTCAGGAATGCGAGGCTACACCTTC. Translated, it gives CASSSGMRGYTF.

V is TRBV18 and J is TRBJ2-5; D call uncertain. The CDR3 has 13 residues. Germline values: CDR1 KGHSH, CDR2 LQKENI. V lost 2 bases and J 2 bases, leaving 6 bases between the germline ends. The CDR3 nucleotides read TGTGCCAGCTCACCAGGTCAGCAAGAGACCCAGTACTTC. This codes for CASSPGQQETQYF.

The rearrangement links TRBV5-1 to TRBJ1-1; TRBD1 might be the D (5 bases). Deletions cut 2 bases from V and 1 base from J, with 12 bases between. From germline, CDR1 is SGHRS and CDR2 YFSETQ. CDR3 length: 15 residues. The CDR3 nucleotides are TGCGCCAGCAGCTTAAAATTGGGGGGGAACACTGAAGCTTTCTTT. Translation gives CASSLKLGGNTEAFF. Full variable domain (remainder filled in from reference TRBV5-1 and TRBJ1-1): KAGVTQTPRYLIKTRGQQVTLSCSPISGHRSVSWYQQTPGQGLQFLFEYFSETQRNKGNFPGRFSGRQFSNSRSEMNVSTLELGDSALYLCASSLKLGGNTEAFFGQGTRLTVV.

CDR3 sequence reads: CASSEGRDTQYF. The DNA of the CDR3 is TGTGCCAGCAGTGAAGGGAGAGATACGCAGTATTTT. The chain combines TRBV6-1 with TRBJ2-3; D is undetermined. The CDR3 contains 12 residues. Germline-derived CDR1 and CDR2 are MNHNS and SASEGT. Trimming shortened V by 1 base and J by 5 bases, and 4 bases separated the two germline ends.

V gene TRBV4-1 combines with J gene TRBJ1-3; TRBD1 agrees at 9 bases. The CDR3 is made up of 16 amino acids. In germline, CDR1 is MGHRA, CDR2 YSYEKL. V trimming: 4 bases; J trimming: 0 bases; junction bases outside the gene matches: 4. The CDR3 sequence is CASSRGQGSSGNTIYF. In nucleotides, the CDR3 is TGCGCCAGCAGCCGAGGACAGGGGAGCTCTGGAAACACCATATATTTT.

The chain has TRBV19 and TRBJ1-5; 10 nucleotides line up with TRBD1. Losses at the gene ends were 6 bases for V and 1 base for J; bases not matched to a gene: 18. Germline CDR1 is LNHDA and CDR2 is SQIVND (reference sequence). The CDR3 consists of 20 residues. The CDR3 loop is CASRHRKAGQGIGSNQPQHF. CDR3 coding DNA: TGTGCCAGTAGACACCGAAAGGCGGGACAGGGGATTGGGAGCAATCAGCCCCAGCATTTT.

This clone occurred a few times. The genes are TRBV21-1 and TRBJ2-4; TRBD2, the D gene given by the table, was not confirmed from the DNA. TRBV21-1 has pseudogene status. The CDR3 consists of 19 residues. The CDR3 loop is CASSRGLAGGNLGKNIQYF. For the CDR3, the DNA is TGTGCCAGCAGCAGGGGACTAGCGGGGGGGAATCTCGGCAAAAACATTCAGTACTTC.

This rearrangement joins TRBV5-8 to TRBJ1-2; D may be TRBD1 (5 bases). With 0 bases removed from V and 3 bases from J, the gap between germline ends came to 12 bases. Germline-derived CDR1 and CDR2 are SGHTS and YDEGEE. The CDR3 is 15 residues long. CDR3 protein: CASSLGQPLDYGYTF. The CDR3 DNA reads as TGTGCCAGCAGCTTGGGACAGCCTCTGGACTATGGCTACACCTTC. The variable domain in full, completed from reference TRBV5-8 and TRBJ1-2, reads EAGVTQSPTHLIKTRGQQATLRCSPISGHTSVYWYQQALGLGLQFLLWYDEGEERNRGNFPPRFSGRQFPNYSSELNVNALELEDSALYLCASSLGQPLDYGYTFGSGTRLTVV.

The chain links TRBV10-3 to TRBJ2-5; 8 nucleotides match TRBD1. Trimming at V came to 6 bases and at J to 4 bases, leaving 7 bases not matched to a gene. This CDR3 has 14 residues. Germline values: CDR1 ENHRY, CDR2 SYGVKD. The CDR3 region has the DNA TGTGCCATCAGATCAGGGGGCGCGACAGAGACCCAGTACTTC. It specifies CAIRSGGATETQYF.

This chain uses TRBV5-4 with TRBJ1-2; D unresolved. Germline-derived CDR1 and CDR2 are SGHNT and YYREEE (reference sequence). Trimming took 0 bases from V and 4 from J, leaving 10 bases between them. CDR3 size: 14 residues. The CDR3 nucleotides read TGTGCCAGCAGCTTGGACGGCGCGGGCTATGGCTACACCTTC. Amino acids: CASSLDGAGYGYTF.

This clone occurred a few times. The rearrangement joins TRBV4-2 to TRBJ1-6; D is perhaps TRBD1 (5 bases). Germline assignment: CDR1 LGHNA and CDR2 YNFKEQ. The CDR3 is 16 amino acids. The V end was cut by 4 bases, the J end by 7 bases, with 17 bases between. The CDR3 DNA reads as TGTGCCAGCAGCCCCCGAACAGGAGTAAAGAATTCACCCCTCCACTTT. This encodes CASSPRTGVKNSPLHF.

Only one count was recorded for this clone. The chain is built from TRBV27 and TRBJ1-2, with 11 bases matching TRBD1. Germline loops: CDR1 MNHEY, CDR2 SMNVEV (reference sequence). V lost 5 bases and J lost 8; bases outside the gene matches: 13. CDR3 size: 16 residues. In DNA, the CDR3 is TGTGCCAGCAGTAGGACAGGGGGCATTGGATCGGGAGGCTACACCTTC. It yields the protein CASSRTGGIGSGGYTF.

The genes are TRBV10-3 and TRBJ2-1; 8 bases fit TRBD2. Germline assignment: CDR1 ENHRY and CDR2 SYGVKD. This CDR3 has 13 residues. The V gene end was trimmed by 7 bases and the J gene end by 7 bases; junction bases not matched to a gene: 6. For the CDR3, the DNA is TGTGCCATCACTCACGGGGGGGAAAATGAGCAGTTCTTC. Translation gives CAITHGGENEQFF.